This TCR beta chain was sequenced during a study of long-term antiretroviral therapy in people with HIV. Version v3.0 of the immunoSEQ assay was performed at survey level. Generated by immunoSEQ multiplex PCR, the TCRdb table keeps only in-frame clones and is missing some. The repertoire holds around 15,000 clones, 85% to 95% seen once, with roughly 1.3% in the top ten. Study results and limitations: Clones showing expansion before ART dominated the repertoire at all time points. Although diversity increased after ART, it remained lower than in transplant donor controls.

As for this clone: The antigen is not known. One end of the junction varies from germline; a read error may be responsible.

There were no participants with HIV treated outside the United States. Sequencing used unsorted PBMCs, obtained 10 to 13 years after starting antiretroviral therapy. This TCR was recovered from a man between 25 and 39 years old with HIV.

DNA for the CDR3: TGTGCCAGCAGTGAGCAACCGGCTTCGGAGTCCTTTAATTCACCCCTCCACTTT. Protein sequence: CASSEQPASESFNSPLHF. This chain uses TRBV6-1 with TRBJ1-6; unclear D gene. Germline V gene data show CDR1 as MNHNS and CDR2 as SASEGT. The CDR3 loop spans 18 amino acids.